This T cell receptor (beta chain) derives from a study of beta chain features in type 1 diabetes. Broader study findings: VDJ junctions in type 1 diabetes patients carried more deletions and fewer insertions. The question of HLA type influencing TCRB rearrangement was one that remained unresolved here.

Heparinised blood was drawn once per donor, averaging about 116 mL. Germline V lookup: CDR1 MDHEN, CDR2 SYDVKM. The CDR3 consists of 13 residues. Trimming removed 8 bases at V and 6 bases at J, with 15 bases between. The authors reverse transcribed all of the isolated RNA, so sequencing captured expressed TCRB transcripts. The data were produced by immunoSEQ multiplex PCR, yet TCRdb's version contains in-frame clones alone and is incomplete. The table includes almost 350,000 clones, roughly 8% detected once. This clone was seen a few times. As yet, its antigen is unknown. The sample comprised central memory CD4+ T cells from blood. This chain joins TRBV28 and TRBJ2-3, with D perhaps TRBD1 or TRBD2 (5 bases each). The receptor's source is a woman between 18 and 30 years old in good health. In DNA form, the CDR3 reads TGTGCCAGCGCGGCCTGGGGCGGGGATACGCAGTATTTT. This gives the protein CASAAWGGDTQYF.